These T cell receptor beta chains were read from a single sample in a study of T cell responses to AZD1222 COVID-19 vaccine. The assay was immunoSEQ multiplex PCR, and TCRdb's table has in-frame clones only and misses some. The sample contains under 200,000 clones, more than 80% of which appear only once. The specimen was peripheral blood, collected on day 0 of AZD1222 vaccination. The receptor source for this set is an adult in good health. CDR3s include the opening cysteine and the closing phenylalanine or tryptophan. The D gene is left open where the match is weak. Clone sizes are given selectively: once, few, many, or a class where the clone is expanded.

D: -; size: -; V: TRBV27; J: TRBJ1-2; DNA: TGTGCCAGCATGGCGGGAGGTGACTATGGCTACACCTTC; CDR3: CASMAGGDYGYTF
D: -; size: -; V: TRBV3-1/TRBV3-2; J: TRBJ2-7; DNA: TGTGCCAGCAGCCAGCCGGGACACGGAACCTACGAGCAGTACTTC; CDR3: CASSQPGHGTYEQYF
D: -; size: -; V: TRBV12-3/TRBV12-4; J: TRBJ1-1; DNA: TGTGCCAGCAGTTTAAGGGGGAACACTGAAGCTTTCTTT; CDR3: CASSLRGNTEAFF
D: -; size: -; V: TRBV2; J: TRBJ1-5; DNA: TGTGCCAGCAGTGCTAGGATCAGCAATCAGCCCCAGCATTTT; CDR3: CASSARISNQPQHF
D: -; size: -; V: TRBV19; J: TRBJ1-5; DNA: TGTGCCAGTAGTATAGATGGTGGGGCAGGGAGGCAGCCCCAGCATTTT; CDR3: CASSIDGGAGRQPQHF
D: TRBD1; size: -; V: TRBV19; J: TRBJ1-1; DNA: TGTGCCAGTAGTTGGGACAGCTTGAACACTGAAGCTTTCTTT; CDR3: CASSWDSLNTEAFF
D: TRBD1; size: few; V: TRBV5-4; J: TRBJ1-2; DNA: TGTGCCAGCAACCCAGGCGGGACAGGGGGTGTAAGGCGCGACTATGGCTACACCTTC; CDR3: CASNPGGTGGVRRDYGYTF
D: TRBD1; size: -; V: TRBV10-1; J: TRBJ2-1; DNA: TGCGCCAGCAGTGAGTCGAGTGGCAGGGGGTCCTACAATGAGCAGTTCTTC; CDR3: CASSESSGRGSYNEQFF
D: -; size: -; V: TRBV30; J: TRBJ1-4; DNA: TGTGCCTGGAGTGTTTCTGGGGACGAAAAACTGTTTTTT; CDR3: CAWSVSGDEKLFF
D: TRBD1; size: once; V: TRBV7-6; J: TRBJ1-1; DNA: TGTGCCAGCAGCCGACAGGGTGGCGCTGAAGCTTTCTTT; CDR3: CASSRQGGAEAFF
D: TRBD1; size: -; V: TRBV19; J: TRBJ2-7; DNA: TGTGCCAGTAGTACAGGGGGGACAGGTCTGAGCTACGAGCAGTACTTC; CDR3: CASSTGGTGLSYEQYF
D: -; size: -; V: TRBV28; J: TRBJ2-1; DNA: TGTGCCAGCAGTTTTGCGCCGGGGGTGGCCTACAATGAGCAGTTCTTC; CDR3: CASSFAPGVAYNEQFF
D: -; size: once; V: TRBV6-5; J: TRBJ1-1; DNA: TGTGCCAGCAGTCCCCATGGAATGGGTGAAGCTTTCTTT; CDR3: CASSPHGMGEAFF
D: TRBD1; size: once; V: TRBV5-5; J: TRBJ1-1; DNA: TGTGCCAGCAGCTTTCCGGGACAGGGGACTGAAGCTTTCTTT; CDR3: CASSFPGQGTEAFF
D: -; size: -; V: TRBV12-5; J: TRBJ2-3; DNA: TGTGCTAGTGGTTCGGGAGCAGATACGCAGTATTTT; CDR3: CASGSGADTQYF
D: -; size: -; V: TRBV5-4; J: TRBJ1-2; DNA: TGTGCCAGCAGCTTGGGAGGGGACGGGTTATATGGCTACACCTTC; CDR3: CASSLGGDGLYGYTF
D: -; size: -; V: TRBV3-1/TRBV3-2; J: TRBJ2-3; DNA: TGTGCCAGCAGCCAAGCCGGGACACCAGTTCAGGGGTATTTT; CDR3: CASSQAGTPVQGYF
D: TRBD1; size: -; V: TRBV5-1; J: TRBJ1-4; DNA: TGCGCCAGCAGCTTGGAACCGGGACAGGGTTATGAAAAACTGTTTTTT; CDR3: CASSLEPGQGYEKLFF
D: TRBD1; size: -; V: TRBV19; J: TRBJ1-3; DNA: TGTGCCAGTAGTATAGGTGGACAGGGAGGAGGAAACACCATATATTTT; CDR3: CASSIGGQGGGNTIYF
D: -; size: -; V: TRBV9; J: TRBJ2-2; DNA: TGTGCCAGCAGCGTAGTTCGGGAGCCCACCGGGGAGCTGTTTTTT; CDR3: CASSVVREPTGELFF
D: -; size: -; V: TRBV30; J: TRBJ1-1; DNA: TGTGCCTGGAGCCTAAACACTGAAGCTTTCTTT; CDR3: CAWSLNTEAFF
D: -; size: -; V: TRBV30; J: TRBJ1-2; DNA: TGTGCCTGGAGTGTGGTCGCGACAGGCTATGGCTACACCTTC; CDR3: CAWSVVATGYGYTF
D: -; size: once; V: TRBV19; J: TRBJ2-2; DNA: TGTGCCAGTAGAAGGGGGGGCTCGGTGAACACCGGGGAGCTGTTTTTT; CDR3: CASRRGGSVNTGELFF
D: TRBD1; size: -; V: TRBV11-2; J: TRBJ2-7; DNA: TGTGCCAGCAGCGAGGGACAGGGGGCTCCCTACGAGCAGTACTTC; CDR3: CASSEGQGAPYEQYF
D: -; size: -; V: TRBV3-1/TRBV3-2; J: TRBJ1-2; DNA: TGTGCCAGCAGCCAAGAAGGGTATGGCTACACCTTC; CDR3: CASSQEGYGYTF
D: TRBD2; size: -; V: TRBV7-6; J: TRBJ2-2; DNA: TGTGCCAGCAGCTTACATGGTAGCGGGATAGGAACCGGGGAGCTGTTTTTT; CDR3: CASSLHGSGIGTGELFF
D: TRBD1; size: -; V: TRBV6-5; J: TRBJ2-7; DNA: TGTGCCAGCAGTCACAGGGGGCCCCACGAGCAGTACTTC; CDR3: CASSHRGPHEQYF
D: TRBD2; size: -; V: TRBV19; J: TRBJ2-1; DNA: TGTGCCAGTATGACGGGAGGTTCATACCATGAGCAGTTCTTC; CDR3: CASMTGGSYHEQFF
D: TRBD1; size: -; V: TRBV5-1; J: TRBJ1-5; DNA: TGCGCCAGCACCGGGACAGACGAGAATCAGCCCCAGCATTTT; CDR3: CASTGTDENQPQHF
D: TRBD2; size: once; V: TRBV5-4; J: TRBJ2-1; DNA: TGTGCCAGCCCTCTGGGGGGGGACGGCAATGAGCAGTTCTTC; CDR3: CASPLGGDGNEQFF
D: -; size: -; V: TRBV28; J: TRBJ1-1; DNA: TGTGCCAGCAGTGGGGGGACCTTTCACAAAGCTTTCTTT; CDR3: CASSGGTFHKAFF
D: -; size: -; V: TRBV25-1; J: TRBJ1-2; DNA: TGTGCCAGCAGAGACGGGACCTACATTGGCTACACCTTC; CDR3: CASRDGTYIGYTF
D: -; size: -; V: TRBV27; J: TRBJ1-1; DNA: TGTGCCAGCAGTTCGACCGCTAACACTGAAGCTTTCTTT; CDR3: CASSSTANTEAFF
D: -; size: -; V: TRBV5-8; J: TRBJ1-5; DNA: TGTGCCAGCAGGGGGGGACACTGGGAGTATCAGCCCCAGCATTTT; CDR3: CASRGGHWEYQPQHF
D: -; size: -; V: TRBV5-6; J: TRBJ1-1; DNA: TGTGCCAGCAGCTTGGTAGCCAGCATGAACACTGAAGCTTTCTTT; CDR3: CASSLVASMNTEAFF
D: -; size: -; V: TRBV10-3; J: TRBJ2-1; DNA: TGTGCCACCTGTGGGCTACCGAAAAACAATGAGCAGTTCTTC; CDR3: CATCGLPKNNEQFF
D: -; size: -; V: TRBV15; J: TRBJ1-4; DNA: TGTGCCACCAGCAGTACTAAGGGTCCCACTAATGAAAAACTGTTTTTT; CDR3: CATSSTKGPTNEKLFF
D: -; size: -; V: TRBV25-1; J: TRBJ2-7; DNA: TGTGCCAGCAGTGGAGGGGGAGGCAGGGACGAGCAGTACTTC; CDR3: CASSGGGGRDEQYF
D: -; size: once; V: TRBV2; J: TRBJ1-1; DNA: TGTGCCAGCAGATTAGACGGGCTGAACACTGAAGCTTTCTTT; CDR3: CASRLDGLNTEAFF
D: -; size: -; V: TRBV5-1; J: TRBJ2-1; DNA: TGCGCCAGCACAGACGGGGGCCCCTACAATGAGCAGTTCTTC; CDR3: CASTDGGPYNEQFF
D: -; size: -; V: TRBV18; J: TRBJ1-5; DNA: TGTGCCAGCTCACCCGTGGCAGGGGAAAATCAGCCCCAGCATTTT; CDR3: CASSPVAGENQPQHF
D: -; size: -; V: TRBV3-1/TRBV3-2; J: TRBJ1-5; DNA: TGTGCCAGCAGCCAAGCATGGTGGCAGCCCCAGCATTTT; CDR3: CASSQAWWQPQHF
D: -; size: -; V: TRBV2; J: TRBJ1-5; DNA: TGTGCCAGCAGTCAAGGGGGTGTCGAGCCCCAGCATTTT; CDR3: CASSQGGVEPQHF
D: -; size: -; V: TRBV3-1/TRBV3-2; J: TRBJ1-2; DNA: TGTGCCAGCAGCCCGACAGGCCCTACCCCCAGGATAACCTTC; CDR3: CASSPTGPTPRITF
D: -; size: -; V: TRBV6-1; J: TRBJ2-7; DNA: TGTGCCAGCAGTGAATATAGGGGACCGACCCCTTACGGGCAGTACTTC; CDR3: CASSEYRGPTPYGQYF
D: -; size: -; V: TRBV15; J: TRBJ2-2; DNA: TGTGCCACCAGCAGCGGGGCTGTACCCGGGGAGCTGTTTTTT; CDR3: CATSSGAVPGELFF
D: -; size: -; V: TRBV11-2; J: TRBJ1-6; DNA: TGTGCCAGCAGCTTAAGGCGGGGTAACAGGGCGACTTCACCCCTCCACTTT; CDR3: CASSLRRGNRATSPLHF
D: -; size: -; V: TRBV6-5; J: TRBJ1-2; DNA: TGTGCCAGCAGTTACTCCCTAGGCAATGGCTACACCTTC; CDR3: CASSYSLGNGYTF
D: TRBD2; size: -; V: TRBV9; J: TRBJ2-3; DNA: TGTGCCAGCAGCCCCAGATGGAGCGGGAGAACAGATACGCAGTATTTT; CDR3: CASSPRWSGRTDTQYF
D: -; size: -; V: TRBV7-6; J: TRBJ1-4; DNA: TGTGCCAGCAGCTTAACCTTCAGGGGACCAAATGAAAAACTGTTTTTT; CDR3: CASSLTFRGPNEKLFF
D: TRBD2; size: -; V: TRBV24-1; J: TRBJ2-2; DNA: TGTGCCACCAGTGATGCGGGGGTTTCCACCGGGGAGCTGTTTTTT; CDR3: CATSDAGVSTGELFF
D: TRBD2; size: -; V: TRBV11-3; J: TRBJ2-1; DNA: TGTGCCAGCAGCCGGGCCGGGCGGGAGGCCTACAATGAGCAGTTCTTC; CDR3: CASSRAGREAYNEQFF
D: -; size: once; V: TRBV7-9; J: TRBJ2-3; DNA: TGTGCCAGCAGCTTAGTAGGTCAGAGCACAGATACGCAGTATTTT; CDR3: CASSLVGQSTDTQYF
D: -; size: -; V: TRBV7-9; J: TRBJ1-1; DNA: TGTGCCAGCAGCTTAGAAGGGTTGAGAAGAACTGAAGCTTTCTTT; CDR3: CASSLEGLRRTEAFF
D: TRBD1; size: -; V: TRBV27; J: TRBJ2-1; DNA: TGTGCCAGCAGTTTATCCTTTGACGGGACAGTATACAATGAGCAGTTCTTC; CDR3: CASSLSFDGTVYNEQFF
D: -; size: -; V: TRBV6-4; J: TRBJ1-2; DNA: TGTGCCAGCAGTGCCTTACCGGACGCGGGCTACACCTTC; CDR3: CASSALPDAGYTF
D: -; size: -; V: TRBV5-6; J: TRBJ1-4; DNA: TGTGCCAGCAGCGCCTTCGGGGCGGCTAATGAAAAACTGTTTTTT; CDR3: CASSAFGAANEKLFF